This entry features one TCR beta chain sequence. No antigen is known for it. The data originate from a study of tumor-infiltrating lymphocytes in localized non-small cell lung cancer. Study at large: Patients included smokers and never-smokers with various histologies, some sampled after neoadjuvant chemotherapy.

The V and J ends lost 5 bases and 3 bases respectively, with 14 bases between them. Germline CDR1 reads SGHTA; CDR2 reads FQGTGA. The CDR3 has 16 amino acids. The data were produced by immunoSEQ multiplex PCR, yet TCRdb's version contains in-frame clones alone and is incomplete. This table has 25,000 to 30,000 clones, approximately 85% appearing once. Study-wide results and caveats: TCR sequencing covered a subset of patients with enough tissue.

The material sequenced was lung tumor tissue. The V and J genes are TRBV7-3 and TRBJ2-6; D may be TRBD2 (6 bases). This receptor was identified in a human donor with non-small cell lung cancer. The CDR3 protein is CASSPRAGSGANVLTF. Here the CDR3 DNA reads TGTGCCAGCAGCCCCCGGGCGGGGAGTGGGGCCAACGTCCTGACTTTC.